This T cell receptor beta chain was retrieved from a study of T-cell memory formation after mild COVID-19. The study, taken as a whole, reports: Clones contracting day 15 to 85 were balanced CD4/CD8; later expanders leaned CD4+.

Per the germline V gene, CDR1 is SGHTA and CDR2 is FQGNSA. Trimming left V 3 bases short and J 8 bases short, with 10 bases between. The CDR3 length is 12 residues. This clonotype was seen a handful of times. Its antigen is undetermined. MiXCR, applied by TCRdb to the 5' RACE reads, yields one record per CDR3 protein. The table records about 500,000 distinct CDR3 sequences, around 21% of them present only once. The V gene is TRBV7-2, the J gene TRBJ1-2; no firm D call. This clonotype was sampled from an adult woman who had mild COVID-19 (a few samples of this study predate the infection). Cell type and time point are not known. Sequenced material: PBMCs or a T cell subset sorted from them (not recorded which). DNA of the CDR3: TGTGCCAGCAGCTTCTATGATTCCGGCTACACCTTC. This encodes CASSFYDSGYTF.